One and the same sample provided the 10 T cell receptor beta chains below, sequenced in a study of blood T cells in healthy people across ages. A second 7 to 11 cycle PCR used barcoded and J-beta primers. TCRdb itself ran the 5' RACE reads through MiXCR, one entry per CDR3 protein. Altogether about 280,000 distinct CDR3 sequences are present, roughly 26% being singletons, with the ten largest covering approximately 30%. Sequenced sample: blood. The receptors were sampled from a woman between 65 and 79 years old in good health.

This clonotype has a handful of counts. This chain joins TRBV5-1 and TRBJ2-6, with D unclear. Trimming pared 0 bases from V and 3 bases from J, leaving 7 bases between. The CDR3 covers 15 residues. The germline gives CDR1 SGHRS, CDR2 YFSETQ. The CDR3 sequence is CASSLGEFGANVLTF. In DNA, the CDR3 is TGCGCCAGCAGCTTGGGGGAATTTGGGGCCAACGTCCTGACTTTC. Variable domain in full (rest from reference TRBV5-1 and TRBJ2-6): KAGVTQTPRYLIKTRGQQVTLSCSPISGHRSVSWYQQTPGQGLQFLFEYFSETQRNKGNFPGRFSGRQFSNSRSEMNVSTLELGDSALYLCASSLGEFGANVLTFGAGSRLTVL.

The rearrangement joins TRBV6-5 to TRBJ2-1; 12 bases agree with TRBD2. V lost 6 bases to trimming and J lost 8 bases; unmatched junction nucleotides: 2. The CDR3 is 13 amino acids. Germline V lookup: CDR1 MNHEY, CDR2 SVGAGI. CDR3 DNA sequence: TGTGCCAGCAGGACTAGCGGGAGCTATGAGCAGTTCTTC. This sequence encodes CASRTSGSYEQFF.

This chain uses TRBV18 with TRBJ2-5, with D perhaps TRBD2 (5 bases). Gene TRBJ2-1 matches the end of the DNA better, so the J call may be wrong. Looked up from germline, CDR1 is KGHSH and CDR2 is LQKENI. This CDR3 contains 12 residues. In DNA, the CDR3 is TGTGCCAGCTCACCCACTAGTAATGAGCAGTTCTTC. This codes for CASSPTSNEQFF.

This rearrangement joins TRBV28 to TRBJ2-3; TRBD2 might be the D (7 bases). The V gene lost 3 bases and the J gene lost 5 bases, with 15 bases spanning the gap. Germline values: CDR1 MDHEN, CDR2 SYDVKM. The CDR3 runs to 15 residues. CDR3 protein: CASSFGGGVGDTQYF. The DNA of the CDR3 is TGTGCCAGCAGTTTCGGCGGGGGCGTAGGAGATACGCAGTATTTT.

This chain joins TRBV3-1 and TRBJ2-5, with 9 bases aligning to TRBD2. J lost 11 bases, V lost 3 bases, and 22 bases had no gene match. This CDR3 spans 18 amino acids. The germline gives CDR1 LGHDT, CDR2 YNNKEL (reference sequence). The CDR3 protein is CASSHPPAGGPQPIEQYF. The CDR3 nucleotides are TGTGCCAGCAGCCACCCCCCAGCGGGAGGTCCCCAGCCGATTGAGCAGTACTTC.

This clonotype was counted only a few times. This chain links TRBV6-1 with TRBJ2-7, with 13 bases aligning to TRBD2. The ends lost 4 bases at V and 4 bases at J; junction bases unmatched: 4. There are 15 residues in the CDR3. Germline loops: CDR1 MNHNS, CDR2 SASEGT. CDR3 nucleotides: TGTGCCAGCAGTGCCGGACTAGCGGGAGCTTACGAGCAGTACTTC. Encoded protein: CASSAGLAGAYEQYF.

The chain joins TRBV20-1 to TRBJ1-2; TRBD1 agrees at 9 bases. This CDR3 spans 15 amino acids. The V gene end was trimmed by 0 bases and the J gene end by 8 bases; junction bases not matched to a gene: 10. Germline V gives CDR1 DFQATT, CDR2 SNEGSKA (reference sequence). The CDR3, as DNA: TGCAGTGCTAGAGAAGACCGGGACAGGGCGCGAGGCTACACCTTC. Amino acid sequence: CSAREDRDRARGYTF.

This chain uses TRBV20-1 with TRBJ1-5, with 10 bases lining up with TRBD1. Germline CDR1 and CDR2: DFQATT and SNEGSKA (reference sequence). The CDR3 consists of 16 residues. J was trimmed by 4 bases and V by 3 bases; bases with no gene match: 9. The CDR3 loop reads CSASNRTGGRNQPQHF. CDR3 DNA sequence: TGCAGTGCTAGCAATAGGACAGGGGGGCGAAATCAGCCCCAGCATTTT.

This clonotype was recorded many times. The CDR3 loop reads CASSLAGTSKETQYF. The CDR3 DNA reads as TGTGCCAGCAGCTTAGCGGGGACGTCCAAAGAGACCCAGTACTTC. The chain is built from TRBV7-3 and TRBJ2-5; maybe TRBD2 (6 bases). The germline CDR1 and CDR2 sequences are SGHTA and FQGTGA. V lost 2 bases and J 3 bases, leaving 13 bases between the germline ends. CDR3 length: 15 residues.

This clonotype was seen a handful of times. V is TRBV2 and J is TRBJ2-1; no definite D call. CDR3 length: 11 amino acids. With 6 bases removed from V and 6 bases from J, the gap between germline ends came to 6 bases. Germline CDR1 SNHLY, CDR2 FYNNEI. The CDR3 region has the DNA TGTGCCAGCAGATACTGCAATGAGCAGTTCTTC. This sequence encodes CASRYCNEQFF.